Listed below are T cell receptor beta chains from one sample, sequenced in a study of shared clonotypes between healthy human individuals. Libraries were prepared by immunoSEQ multiplex PCR; TCRdb keeps only in-frame clonotypes and omits some of them. The table lists about 2 million clones, roughly 95% of them singletons. The sequencing sample was made of naive CD4+ T cells sorted from blood. The receptors originated from a man aged 18 to 30 in good health. Each CDR3 is given without its conserved first and last residue. Each record gives: V gene, J gene, CDR3 protein.

TRBV30	TRBJ1-5	AWSVWGQPQH
TRBV5-1	TRBJ2-1	ASSLEADPYNEQF
TRBV21-1	TRBJ2-7	ASSERED
TRBV28	TRBJ2-6	ASSPLSSGANVLT
TRBV15	TRBJ2-1	ATSRGGQVAYNEQF
TRBV4-3	TRBJ1-4	ASSQGNFGGEKLF
TRBV30	TRBJ2-7	AWSVQAATGEQY
TRBV5-1	TRBJ2-6	ASSRSRATSGANVLT
TRBV6-1	TRBJ2-1	ASSGTSQF
TRBV18	TRBJ1-5	ASSGTGGFQPQH
TRBV5-4	TRBJ2-3	ASSLGGTRTDTQY
TRBV6-1	TRBJ2-6	ASSATGANVLT
TRBV10-3	TRBJ2-2	AISPGPNTGELF
TRBV6-6	TRBJ2-7	ASSYRDGSSYEQY
TRBV2	TRBJ1-2	ASSIMDREVYGYT
TRBV28	TRBJ2-5	ASSFRSSQETQY
TRBV6-1	TRBJ1-6	ASSEGVWGESPLH
TRBV5-1	TRBJ2-1	ASSFRDSSYNEQF
TRBV18	TRBJ1-5	ASSPPGLGNQPQH
TRBV5-1	TRBJ1-4	ASSLEGTGNEKLF
TRBV30	TRBJ1-1	AAGRGSTEAF
TRBV7-7	TRBJ1-1	ASSFMMNTEAF
TRBV5-1	TRBJ2-7	ASSLEASGSSYEQY
TRBV10-3	TRBJ1-5	AISEGQGNHQPQH
TRBV5-4	TRBJ2-1	ASSLWAGNEQF
TRBV6-6	TRBJ2-7	ASSYSSQGYYEQY
TRBV7-8	TRBJ2-7	ASSRDRGRHTEQY
TRBV4-1	TRBJ1-5	ASSQDIGPTTDQPQH
TRBV6-1	TRBJ1-1	ASRGQGGGNTEAF
TRBV7-2	TRBJ2-3	ALGLAGTDTQY
TRBV5-1	TRBJ2-4	ASSLGGRGQLNIQY
TRBV12-5	TRBJ2-5	ASGLVGRSQETQY
TRBV5-4	TRBJ2-4	ASSFSGAKNIQY
TRBV19	TRBJ1-2	ASTATGPYGYT
TRBV6-5	TRBJ2-7	ASSYSGLFQQY
TRBV19	TRBJ1-5	ASSIDSGSNQPQH
TRBV5-6	TRBJ1-4	ASSLAGGGKLF
TRBV5-4	TRBJ1-2	ASSLVGSNYGYT
TRBV5-1	TRBJ1-3	ASSFSGNTIY
TRBV7-2	TRBJ2-2	ASSPAGTSGATGELF
TRBV6-1	TRBJ1-1	ASRGEDRGEAF